These 30 T cell receptor beta chains share one sample of origin, sequenced in a study of blood T cell repertoires in COVID-19. TCRdb's table, derived via immunoSEQ multiplex PCR, lists solely in-frame clones and lacks some. The sample lists over 40,000 clones, about nine tenths occurring once. Sequenced input: peripheral blood. The source of these receptors is a human donor in a cohort sampled during active COVID-19.

CDR3 in DNA: TGTGCCAGCAGCTTGCTGTCGGGAGGTGGAAATGAGCAGTTCTTC. Residues: CASSLLSGGGNEQFF. J is TRBJ2-1 and V is TRBV5-5, with 7 positions matching TRBD2. V shed 1 base and J 7 bases; nucleotides not matched to a gene: 8. This CDR3 has 15 amino acids. In germline, CDR1 is SGHKS, CDR2 YYEKEE (reference sequence).

The chain couples TRBV18 to TRBJ1-4; D uncertain. V was trimmed by 4 bases and J by 0 bases, leaving 12 bases between them. The CDR3 is made up of 16 amino acids. Germline V gene lookup returns CDR1 KGHSH and CDR2 LQKENI. CDR3 residues: CASSRAGVATNEKLFF. CDR3 DNA: TGTGCCAGCTCACGTGCCGGGGTTGCAACTAATGAAAAACTGTTTTTT.

The gene calls are TRBV27 and TRBJ1-1; unclear D gene. CDR1 is MNHEY, CDR2 SMNVEV, per germline (reference sequence). V dropped 5 bases and J dropped 5 bases, with 12 bases sitting between them. The CDR3 length is 13 residues. The CDR3 bases are TGTGCCAGCAGTGAGCAACGGGTAACTGAAGCTTTCTTT. It specifies CASSEQRVTEAFF.

This clone has only one observation. The gene calls are TRBV4-1 and TRBJ1-2; TRBD1 matches at 8 bases. This CDR3 contains 18 residues. Losses at the gene ends were 0 bases for V and 4 bases for J; bases not matched to a gene: 13. From germline, CDR1 is MGHRA and CDR2 YSYEKL. CDR3 amino acids: CASSQEGGRTGKGYGYTF. CDR3 nucleotides: TGCGCCAGCAGCCAAGAGGGGGGCCGGACAGGGAAAGGCTATGGCTACACCTTC.

The chain has TRBV21-1 and TRBJ2-7; TRBD2 reflects the table's D call only, with no check against the DNA. TRBV21-1 is recorded as a pseudogene. This CDR3 spans 13 amino acids. CDR3 protein: CASSQRGGNEQYF. For the CDR3, the DNA is TGTGCCAGCAGCCAAAGAGGAGGGAACGAGCAGTACTTC.

V and J are TRBV14 and TRBJ2-7; 8 positions match TRBD2. V shed 4 bases, J shed 3 bases, and the junction held 5 bases outside the gene matches. CDR1 is SGHDN, CDR2 FVKESK, per germline. This CDR3 contains 14 residues. CDR3 nucleotides: TGTGCCAGCAGCCCTAGCGGGTTCTACTACGAGCAGTACTTC. It is translated as CASSPSGFYYEQYF.

The gene calls are TRBV7-2 and TRBJ1-1; unclear D gene. The germline gives CDR1 SGHTA, CDR2 FQGNSA. V dropped 3 bases and J dropped 2 bases, with 7 bases sitting between them. The CDR3 is 13 residues long. The DNA for the CDR3 is TGTGCCAGCAGCTTTGGAGGTAACACTGAAGCTTTCTTT. Protein sequence: CASSFGGNTEAFF.

The rearrangement joins TRBV7-8 to TRBJ1-1; D is perhaps TRBD1 (5 bases). Germline CDR1 reads SGHVS; CDR2 reads FQNEAQ. The CDR3 has 14 residues. V was shortened by 1 base and J by 6 bases, with 12 bases between the two germline ends. The CDR3 bases are TGTGCCAGCAGCTTAGAGCCAGGGCTTCCTGAAGCTTTCTTT. Translated: CASSLEPGLPEAFF.

The chain has TRBV5-1 and TRBJ2-6; possible D gene TRBD1, 6 bases. Per germline, CDR1 SGHRS and CDR2 YFSETQ. The CDR3 totals 16 residues. V lost 4 bases and J 2 bases, leaving 13 bases between the germline ends. CDR3 bases: TGCGCCAGCAGCCCAGCACCAGGGGCTGGGGCCAACGTCCTGACTTTC. It specifies CASSPAPGAGANVLTF.

CDR3 region: CASSTDRAIRGDTQYF. Written as DNA, the CDR3 is TGTGCCAGCAGCACAGACAGGGCCATACGGGGGGATACGCAGTATTTT. The chain links TRBV7-2 to TRBJ2-3; weak D call: TRBD1 (7 bases). The CDR3 consists of 16 residues. Germline assignment: CDR1 SGHTA and CDR2 FQGNSA. Trimming took 5 bases from V and 6 from J, leaving 21 bases between them.

This sequence joins TRBV19 and TRBJ1-1, with D perhaps matching TRBD1 (6 bases). Germline V gene sequence: CDR1 LNHDA, CDR2 SQIVND (reference sequence). Deletions cut 5 bases from V and 5 bases from J, with 15 bases between. The CDR3 runs to 14 residues. CDR3 amino acids: CASSPGAPWTEAFF. CDR3 DNA: TGTGCCAGTAGTCCAGGGGCCCCGTGGACTGAAGCTTTCTTT.

The chain links TRBV11-2 to TRBJ1-4; a possible D gene is TRBD1 (6 bases). The V gene's germline CDR1 is SGHAT and CDR2 FQNNGV. This CDR3 spans 14 amino acids. Trimming cost V 5 bases and J 7 bases, with 14 bases left between them. Written as DNA, the CDR3 is TGTGCCAGCAGCCTGGGGGGGGGCGGTGAAAAACTGTTTTTT. Its protein product is CASSLGGGGEKLFF. The whole variable domain, remainder taken from reference TRBV11-2 and TRBJ1-4, is EAGVAQSPRYKIIEKRQSVAFWCNPISGHATLYWYQQILGQGPKLLIQFQNNGVVDDSQLPKDRFSAERLKGVDSTLKIQPAKLEDSAVYLCASSLGGGGEKLFFGSGTQLSVL.

This rearrangement joins TRBV28 to TRBJ2-3; 10 bases agree with TRBD2. The V gene's germline CDR1 is MDHEN and CDR2 SYDVKM. Losses at the gene ends were 5 bases for V and 11 bases for J; bases not matched to a gene: 4. The CDR3 loop spans 12 amino acids. The CDR3 protein is CASSTSGRVQYF. CDR3 in DNA: TGTGCCAGCAGTACGAGCGGGAGGGTGCAGTATTTT.

J is TRBJ2-7 and V is TRBV29-1; D might be TRBD2 (6 bases). The ends were cut back, 3 bases at V and 0 bases at J, with 12 bases in the middle. The CDR3 extends over 14 amino acids. Germline-derived CDR1 and CDR2 are SQVTM and ANQGSEA. The CDR3 spells CSVEGDGSSYEQYF. The CDR3 DNA sequence: TGCAGCGTTGAGGGTGACGGGAGCTCCTACGAGCAGTACTTC.

The sample holds one count of this clone. The V and J genes are TRBV30 and TRBJ2-7, with 8 nucleotides matching TRBD1. The CDR3 has 16 amino acids. Per germline, CDR1 GTSNPN and CDR2 SVGIG (reference sequence). V shed 4 bases, J shed 6 bases, and the junction held 17 bases outside the gene matches. CDR3 region: CAWTPTRTGLAIEQYF. CDR3 in DNA: TGTGCCTGGACCCCGACGAGGACAGGGCTGGCGATCGAGCAGTACTTC.

V and J are TRBV4-3 and TRBJ2-7; TRBD1 matches at 9 bases. The CDR3 is made up of 15 amino acids. Trimming took 4 bases from V and 0 from J; bases not matched to a gene: 4. Germline values: CDR1 LGHNA, CDR2 YSLEER. In DNA form, the CDR3 reads TGCGCCAGCAGCCCTACAGGGGGCAGCTCCTACGAGCAGTACTTC. It encodes CASSPTGGSSYEQYF.

The rearrangement links TRBV7-9 to TRBJ1-4, with D maybe TRBD1 (6 bases). In germline, CDR1 is SEHNR, CDR2 FQNEAQ (reference sequence). This CDR3 has 15 residues. Trimming took off 1 base at V and 4 bases at J, with 10 bases between the two ends. This chain's CDR3 is CASSLDTGINEKLFF. DNA for the CDR3: TGTGCCAGCAGCTTAGATACAGGGATTAATGAAAAACTGTTTTTT.

This chain joins TRBV5-1 and TRBJ1-1; 9 nucleotides line up with TRBD1. The CDR3 has 14 amino acids. In germline, CDR1 is SGHRS, CDR2 YFSETQ. V shed 4 bases, J shed 1 base, and the junction held 2 bases outside the gene matches. CDR3 protein: CASSKDRGNTEAFF. The CDR3 DNA is TGCGCCAGCAGCAAGGACAGGGGGAACACTGAAGCTTTCTTT.

The chain is built from TRBV6-5 and TRBJ2-7, with 7 bases aligning to TRBD1. Germline V gene sequence: CDR1 MNHEY, CDR2 SVGAGI. The CDR3 runs to 15 residues. J gave up 0 bases and V 6 bases, and 8 bases lay outside the gene matches. CDR3 in DNA: TGTGCCAGCAGCCCCGAAGGGGGCCGCTCCTACGAGCAGTACTTC. Translated: CASSPEGGRSYEQYF.

The chain joins TRBV30 to TRBJ2-5, with D hard to call. The CDR3 has 13 amino acids. Germline V gene sequence: CDR1 GTSNPN, CDR2 SVGIG (reference sequence). Trimming pared 5 bases from V and 5 bases from J, leaving 15 bases between. In DNA, the CDR3 is TGTGCCTGGTCCTTGCTCCCCGGGGAGACCCAGTACTTC. Protein sequence: CAWSLLPGETQYF.

The V call is TRBV13, the J call TRBJ2-7; the D is unclear. The CDR3 contains 14 residues. Germline V gene data show CDR1 as PRHDT and CDR2 as FYEKMQ (reference sequence). Trimming stripped 2 bases from V and 0 bases from J, with 8 bases between. Written as DNA, the CDR3 is TGTGCCAGCAGCTTACTGGCAAACTCCTACGAGCAGTACTTC. Protein: CASSLLANSYEQYF.

The rearrangement links TRBV7-2 to TRBJ1-4; 7 nucleotides align to TRBD1. V shed 5 bases and J 0 bases; nucleotides not matched to a gene: 12. This CDR3 has 18 amino acids. Germline-derived CDR1 and CDR2 are SGHTA and FQGNSA. The DNA for the CDR3 is TGTGCCAGCAGCCCATGGGGGGACAGACGGTCAACTAATGAAAAACTGTTTTTT. Translating gives CASSPWGDRRSTNEKLFF.

This rearrangement joins TRBV6-5 to TRBJ2-7; 9 bases are a match to TRBD2. The CDR3 runs 16 residues. The J segment lost 3 bases and the V segment lost 0 bases, leaving 6 bases of the junction unmatched. CDR1 and CDR2 (germline): MNHEY, SVGAGI. The CDR3 DNA follows: TGTGCCAGCAGTTACTCGGGACTAGCCAAGCGCTACGAGCAGTACTTC. Translation gives CASSYSGLAKRYEQYF.

The V gene is TRBV10-3, the J gene TRBJ1-4; TRBD1 is a possible D gene (6 bases). V shed 10 bases and J shed 8 bases, with 23 bases lying between them. This CDR3 has 15 residues. Germline CDR1 and CDR2: ENHRY and SYGVKD. The CDR3 DNA follows: TGTGCCAGCGCTGCGGGGGGGCTCCGAATCGAAAAACTGTTTTTT. It yields the protein CASAAGGLRIEKLFF.

The V gene is TRBV15, the J gene TRBJ2-1, with D uncertain. V lost 1 base and J lost 7, with 11 bases in between. CDR1 is LNHNV, CDR2 YYDKDF, per germline (reference sequence). The CDR3 contains 14 residues. In DNA form, the CDR3 reads TGTGCCACCAGCAGAGCTCTAGTTGGGAATGAGCAGTTCTTC. This gives the protein CATSRALVGNEQFF. Combining the CDR3 with reference TRBV15 and TRBJ2-1 gives the whole variable domain DAMVIQNPRYQVTQFGKPVTLSCSQTLNHNVMYWYQQKSSQAPKLLFHYYDKDFNNEADTPDNFQSRRPNTSFCFLDIRSPGLGDTAMYLCATSRALVGNEQFFGPGTRLTVL.

This clone appeared a single time. V and J are TRBV19 and TRBJ2-2; 7 bases agree with TRBD2. Germline assignment: CDR1 LNHDA and CDR2 SQIVND (reference sequence). The junction had 10 bases not matched to a gene; V was cut back by 5 bases and J by 7 bases. The CDR3 runs to 15 residues. CDR3 DNA: TGTGCCAGTAGTCGGAGGGTAGCGGGTCACGGGGAGCTGTTTTTT. Translating gives CASSRRVAGHGELFF.

The chain uses TRBV13 and TRBJ1-2, with 8 bases lining up with TRBD1. CDR1 and CDR2 from the germline V gene are PRHDT and FYEKMQ (reference sequence). V was pared by 6 bases and J by 5 bases, with 11 bases of the junction left unmatched. There are 15 residues in the CDR3. CDR3 sequence (DNA): TGTGCCAGCAGACCTAGACAGGGGCCCCTTTATGGCTACACCTTC. This translates into CASRPRQGPLYGYTF.

The chain joins TRBV7-3 to TRBJ2-3, with 9 positions matching TRBD2. This CDR3 has 16 residues. The germline CDR1 and CDR2 sequences are SGHTA and FQGTGA. V gave up 4 bases and J gave up 6 bases; unmatched junction bases: 11. DNA of the CDR3: TGTGCCAGCAGCTCAAGACTAGCGGAAGAACGGGATACGCAGTATTTT. Protein: CASSSRLAEERDTQYF. The variable domain in full, with the rest retrieved from reference TRBV7-3 and TRBJ2-3, is GAGVSQTPSNKVTEKGKYVELRCDPISGHTALYWYRQSLGQGPEFLIYFQGTGAADDSGLPNDRFFAVRPEGSVSTLKIQRTERGDSAVYLCASSSRLAEERDTQYFGPGTRLTVL.

The chain carries TRBV4-1 and TRBJ2-7; TRBD1 aligns across 7 bases. CDR3 length: 14 amino acids. Germline loops: CDR1 MGHRA, CDR2 YSYEKL. J lost 9 bases, V lost 0 bases, and 8 bases had no gene match. This CDR3 is CASSQDRDRSTQYF. CDR3 bases: TGCGCCAGCAGCCAAGATCGGGACAGATCCACGCAGTACTTC.

The chain is built from TRBV6-2 or TRBV6-3 and TRBJ1-5, with D possibly matching TRBD1 (6 bases). V was shortened by 6 bases and J by 1 base, with 10 bases between the two germline ends. The CDR3 contains 14 residues. Germline V gives CDR1 MNHEY, CDR2 SVGEGT. CDR3 nucleotide sequence: TGTGCCAGCAGCGGGACATCCAGCAATCAGCCCCAGCATTTT. The encoded protein is CASSGTSSNQPQHF.